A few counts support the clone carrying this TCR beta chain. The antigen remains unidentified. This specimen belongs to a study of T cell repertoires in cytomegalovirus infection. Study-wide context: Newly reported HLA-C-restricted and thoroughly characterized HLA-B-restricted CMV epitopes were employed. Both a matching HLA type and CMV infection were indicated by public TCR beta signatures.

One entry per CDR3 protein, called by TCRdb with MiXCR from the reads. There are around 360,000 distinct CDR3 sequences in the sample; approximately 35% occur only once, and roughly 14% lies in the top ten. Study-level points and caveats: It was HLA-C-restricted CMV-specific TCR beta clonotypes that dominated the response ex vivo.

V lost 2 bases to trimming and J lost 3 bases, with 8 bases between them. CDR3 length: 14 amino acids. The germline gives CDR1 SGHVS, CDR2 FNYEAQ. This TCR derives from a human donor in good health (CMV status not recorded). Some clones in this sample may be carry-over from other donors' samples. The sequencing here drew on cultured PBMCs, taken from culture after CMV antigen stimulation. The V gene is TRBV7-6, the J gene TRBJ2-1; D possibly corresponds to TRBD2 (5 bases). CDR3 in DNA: TGTGCCAGCAGCTTAAGAGGGAACTACAATGAGCAGTTCTTC. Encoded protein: CASSLRGNYNEQFF.